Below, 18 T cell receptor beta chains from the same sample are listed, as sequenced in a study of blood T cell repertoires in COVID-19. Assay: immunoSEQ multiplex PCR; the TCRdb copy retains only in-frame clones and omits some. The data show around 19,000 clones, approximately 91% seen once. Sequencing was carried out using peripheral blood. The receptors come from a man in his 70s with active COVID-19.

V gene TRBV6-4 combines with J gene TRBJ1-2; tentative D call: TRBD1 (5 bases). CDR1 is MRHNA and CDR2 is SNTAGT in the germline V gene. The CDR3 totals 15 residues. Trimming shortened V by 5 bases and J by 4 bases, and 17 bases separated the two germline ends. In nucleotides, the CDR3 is TGTGCCAGCAGTCCCGTGGGGGGTTTCGGCTATGGCTACACCTTC. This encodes CASSPVGGFGYGYTF.

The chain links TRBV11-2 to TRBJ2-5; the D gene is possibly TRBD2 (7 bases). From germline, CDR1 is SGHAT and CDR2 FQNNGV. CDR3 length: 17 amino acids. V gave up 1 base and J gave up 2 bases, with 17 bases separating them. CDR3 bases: TGTGCCAGCAGCTTAGGAGTAGGGGGAGGGCGGCAAGAGACCCAGTACTTC. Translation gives CASSLGVGGGRQETQYF. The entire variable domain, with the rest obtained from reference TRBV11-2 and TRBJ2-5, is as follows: EAGVAQSPRYKIIEKRQSVAFWCNPISGHATLYWYQQILGQGPKLLIQFQNNGVVDDSQLPKDRFSAERLKGVDSTLKIQPAKLEDSAVYLCASSLGVGGGRQETQYFGPGTRLLVL.

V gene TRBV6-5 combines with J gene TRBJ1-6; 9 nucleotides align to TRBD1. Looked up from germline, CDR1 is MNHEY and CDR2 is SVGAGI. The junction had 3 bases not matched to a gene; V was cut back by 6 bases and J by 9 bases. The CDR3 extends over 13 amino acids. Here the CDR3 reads CASRRDRVSPLHF. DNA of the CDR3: TGTGCCAGCAGACGGGACAGGGTTTCACCCCTCCACTTT.

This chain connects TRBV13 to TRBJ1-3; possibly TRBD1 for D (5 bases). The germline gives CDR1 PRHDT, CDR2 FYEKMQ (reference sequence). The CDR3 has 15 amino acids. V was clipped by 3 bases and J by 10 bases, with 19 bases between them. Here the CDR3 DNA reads TGTGCCAGCAGCTTTCGCGGCAGGGAGGGAGAAACCATATATTTT. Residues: CASSFRGREGETIYF. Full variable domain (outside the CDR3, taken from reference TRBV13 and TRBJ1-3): AAGVIQSPRHLIKEKRETATLKCYPIPRHDTVYWYQQGPGQDPQFLISFYEKMQSDKGSIPDRFSAQQFSDYHSELNMSSLELGDSALYFCASSFRGREGETIYFGEGSWLTVV.

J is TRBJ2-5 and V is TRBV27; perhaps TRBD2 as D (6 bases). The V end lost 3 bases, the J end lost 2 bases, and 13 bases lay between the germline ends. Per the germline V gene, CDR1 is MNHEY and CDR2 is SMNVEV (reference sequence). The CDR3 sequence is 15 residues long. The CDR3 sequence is CASSFKGTSQETQYF. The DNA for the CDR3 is TGTGCCAGCAGTTTCAAAGGGACTTCTCAAGAGACCCAGTACTTC.

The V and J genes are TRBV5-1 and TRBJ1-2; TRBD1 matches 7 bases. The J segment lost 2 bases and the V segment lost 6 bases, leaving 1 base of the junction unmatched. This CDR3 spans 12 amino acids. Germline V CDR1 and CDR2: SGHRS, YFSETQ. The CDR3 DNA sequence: TGCGCCAGCAAACAGGGGAACTATGGCTACACCTTC. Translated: CASKQGNYGYTF.

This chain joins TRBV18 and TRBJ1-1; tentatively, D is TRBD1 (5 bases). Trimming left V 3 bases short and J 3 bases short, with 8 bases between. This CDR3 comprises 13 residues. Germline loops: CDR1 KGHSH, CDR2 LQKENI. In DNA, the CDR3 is TGTGCCAGCTCACCCACAGGAGACACTGAAGCTTTCTTT. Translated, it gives CASSPTGDTEAFF.

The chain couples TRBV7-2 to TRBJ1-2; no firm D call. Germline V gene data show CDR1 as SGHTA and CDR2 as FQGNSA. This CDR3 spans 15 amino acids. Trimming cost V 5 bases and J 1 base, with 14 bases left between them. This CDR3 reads CASSDPGYYNYGYTF. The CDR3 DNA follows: TGTGCCAGCAGCGATCCGGGATACTATAACTATGGCTACACCTTC.

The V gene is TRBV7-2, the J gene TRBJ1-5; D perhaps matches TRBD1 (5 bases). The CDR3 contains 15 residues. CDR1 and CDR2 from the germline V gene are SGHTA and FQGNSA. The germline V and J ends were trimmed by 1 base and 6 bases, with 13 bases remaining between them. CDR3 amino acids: CASSLGVREAQPQHF. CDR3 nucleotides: TGTGCCAGCAGCTTAGGTGTCAGGGAGGCTCAGCCCCAGCATTTT.

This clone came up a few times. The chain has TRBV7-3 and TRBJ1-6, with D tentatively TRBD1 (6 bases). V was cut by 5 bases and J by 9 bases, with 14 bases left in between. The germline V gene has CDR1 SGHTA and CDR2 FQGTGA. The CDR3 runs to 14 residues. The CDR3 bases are TGTGCCAGCAGCCTGGGAGGGGGGAGTTCACCCCTCCACTTT. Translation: CASSLGGGSSPLHF.

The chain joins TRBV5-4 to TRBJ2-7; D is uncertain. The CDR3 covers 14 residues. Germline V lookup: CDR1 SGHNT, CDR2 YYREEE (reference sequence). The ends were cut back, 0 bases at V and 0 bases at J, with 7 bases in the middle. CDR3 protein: CASSLESSSYEQYF. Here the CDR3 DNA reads TGTGCCAGCAGCTTGGAGTCCAGCTCCTACGAGCAGTACTTC.

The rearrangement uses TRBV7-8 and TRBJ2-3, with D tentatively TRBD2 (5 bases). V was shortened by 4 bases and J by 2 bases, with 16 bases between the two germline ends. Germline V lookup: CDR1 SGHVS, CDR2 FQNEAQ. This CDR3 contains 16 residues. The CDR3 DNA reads TGTGCCAGCAGCTCTCGAGCGGACGGAGCCACAGATACGCAGTATTTT. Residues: CASSSRADGATDTQYF.

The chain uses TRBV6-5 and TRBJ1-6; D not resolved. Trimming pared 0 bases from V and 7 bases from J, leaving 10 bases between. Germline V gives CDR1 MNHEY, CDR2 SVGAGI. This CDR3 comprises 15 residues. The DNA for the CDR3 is TGTGCCAGCAGTTACTCCCGCGCCCAAAATTCACCCCTCCACTTT. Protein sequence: CASSYSRAQNSPLHF.

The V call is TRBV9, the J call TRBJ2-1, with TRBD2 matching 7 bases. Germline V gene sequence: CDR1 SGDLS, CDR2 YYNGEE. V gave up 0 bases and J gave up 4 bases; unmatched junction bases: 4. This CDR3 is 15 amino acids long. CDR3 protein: CASSVGSGVYNEQFF. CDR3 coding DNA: TGTGCCAGCAGCGTAGGAAGCGGGGTATACAATGAGCAGTTCTTC.

The CDR3 DNA sequence: TGTGCCAGCAGCTTAGCAGGGAGCTCTGGAAACACCATATATTTT. Translated: CASSLAGSSGNTIYF. The J gene is TRBJ1-3, the V gene TRBV7-9; no reliable D call. V shed 0 bases and J shed 0 bases, with 6 bases lying between them. The CDR3 is made up of 15 amino acids. CDR1 and CDR2 from the germline V gene are SEHNR and FQNEAQ (reference sequence).

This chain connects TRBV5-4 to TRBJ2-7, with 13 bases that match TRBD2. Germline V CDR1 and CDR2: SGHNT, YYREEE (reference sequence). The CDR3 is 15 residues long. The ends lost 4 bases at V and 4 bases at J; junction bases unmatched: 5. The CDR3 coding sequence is TGTGCCAGCAGCCCTGGGACTAGCGGGGAGTACGAGCAGTACTTC. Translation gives CASSPGTSGEYEQYF.

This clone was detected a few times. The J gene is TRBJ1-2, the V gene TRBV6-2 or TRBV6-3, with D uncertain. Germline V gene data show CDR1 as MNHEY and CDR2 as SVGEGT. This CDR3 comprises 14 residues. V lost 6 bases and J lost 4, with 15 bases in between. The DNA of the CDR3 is TGTGCCAGCAGCGACCCGCCGGGAGGCTATGGCTACACCTTC. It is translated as CASSDPPGGYGYTF.

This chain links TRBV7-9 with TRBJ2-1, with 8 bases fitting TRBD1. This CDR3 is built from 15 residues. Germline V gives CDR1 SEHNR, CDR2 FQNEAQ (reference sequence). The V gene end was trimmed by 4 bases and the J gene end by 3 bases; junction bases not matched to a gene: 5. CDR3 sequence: CASSSRGQNYNEQFF. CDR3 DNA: TGTGCCAGCAGCTCCAGGGGGCAGAACTACAATGAGCAGTTCTTC. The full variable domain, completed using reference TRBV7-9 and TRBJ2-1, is DTGVSQNPRHKITKRGQNVTFRCDPISEHNRLYWYRQTLGQGPEFLTYFQNEAQLEKSRLLSDRFSAERPKGSFSTLEIQRTEQGDSAMYLCASSSRGQNYNEQFFGPGTRLTVL.